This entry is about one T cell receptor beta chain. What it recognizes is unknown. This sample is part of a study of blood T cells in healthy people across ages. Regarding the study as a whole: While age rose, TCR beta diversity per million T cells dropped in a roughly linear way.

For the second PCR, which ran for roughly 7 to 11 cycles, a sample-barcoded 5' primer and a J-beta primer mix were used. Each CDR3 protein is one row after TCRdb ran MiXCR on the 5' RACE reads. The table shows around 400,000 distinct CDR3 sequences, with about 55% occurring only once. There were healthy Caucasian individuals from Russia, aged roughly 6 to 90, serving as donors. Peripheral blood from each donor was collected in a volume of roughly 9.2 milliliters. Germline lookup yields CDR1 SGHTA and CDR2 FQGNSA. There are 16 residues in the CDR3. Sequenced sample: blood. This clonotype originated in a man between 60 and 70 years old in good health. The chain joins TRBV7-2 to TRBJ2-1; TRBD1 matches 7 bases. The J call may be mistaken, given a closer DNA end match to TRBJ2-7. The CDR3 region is CASSPQTGISYNEQYF. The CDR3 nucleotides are TGTGCCAGCAGCCCTCAGACAGGGATATCCTACAATGAGCAGTACTTC.